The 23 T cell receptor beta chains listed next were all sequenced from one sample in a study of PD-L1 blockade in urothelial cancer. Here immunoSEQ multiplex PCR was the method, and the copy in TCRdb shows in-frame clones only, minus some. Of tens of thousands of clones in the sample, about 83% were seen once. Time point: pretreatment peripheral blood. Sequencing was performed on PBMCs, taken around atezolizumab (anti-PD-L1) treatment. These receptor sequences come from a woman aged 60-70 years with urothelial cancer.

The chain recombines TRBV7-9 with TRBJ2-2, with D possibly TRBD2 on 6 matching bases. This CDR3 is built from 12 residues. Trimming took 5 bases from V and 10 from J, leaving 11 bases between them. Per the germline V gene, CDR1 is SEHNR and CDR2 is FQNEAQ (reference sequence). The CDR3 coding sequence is TGTGCCAGCAGCGCGGGACCTGAGGAGCTGTTTTTT. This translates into CASSAGPEELFF.

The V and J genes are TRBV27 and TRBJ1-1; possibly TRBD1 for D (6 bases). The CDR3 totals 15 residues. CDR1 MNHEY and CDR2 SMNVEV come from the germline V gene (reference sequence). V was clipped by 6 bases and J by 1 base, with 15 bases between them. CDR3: CASRPNRAKNTEAFF. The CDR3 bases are TGTGCCAGCAGACCCAACAGGGCTAAGAACACTGAAGCTTTCTTT.

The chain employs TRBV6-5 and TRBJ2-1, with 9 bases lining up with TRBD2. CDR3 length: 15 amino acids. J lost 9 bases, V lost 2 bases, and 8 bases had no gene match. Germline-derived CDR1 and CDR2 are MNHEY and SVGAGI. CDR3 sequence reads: CASSYPGLARVEQFF. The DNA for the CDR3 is TGTGCCAGCAGTTACCCGGGACTAGCAAGGGTTGAGCAGTTCTTC.

The CDR3 DNA is TGCGCCAGCAGCCAACAACAGGGGATGGCTAATTCACCCCTCCACTTT. Encoded protein: CASSQQQGMANSPLHF. The chain links TRBV4-1 to TRBJ1-6; 7 positions agree with TRBD1. The CDR3 length is 16 residues. Germline trimming cut 2 bases from V and 6 bases from J; bases unmatched to any gene: 7. Germline V gives CDR1 MGHRA, CDR2 YSYEKL.

For the CDR3, the DNA is TGTGCCAGCAGCCCTAACCTCAATCAGCCCCAGCATTTT. Amino acids: CASSPNLNQPQHF. The chain couples TRBV7-9 to TRBJ1-5, with D uncertain. CDR1 and CDR2 (germline): SEHNR, FQNEAQ (reference sequence). Trimming shortened V by 5 bases and J by 3 bases, and 8 bases separated the two germline ends. The CDR3 has 13 amino acids.

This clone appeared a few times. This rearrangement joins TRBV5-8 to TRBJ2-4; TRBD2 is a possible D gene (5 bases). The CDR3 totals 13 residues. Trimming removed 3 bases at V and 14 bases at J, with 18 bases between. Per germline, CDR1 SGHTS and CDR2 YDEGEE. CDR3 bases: TGTGCCAGCAGCTACCTCCGGGGAGCCAATGAGTACTTC. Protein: CASSYLRGANEYF.

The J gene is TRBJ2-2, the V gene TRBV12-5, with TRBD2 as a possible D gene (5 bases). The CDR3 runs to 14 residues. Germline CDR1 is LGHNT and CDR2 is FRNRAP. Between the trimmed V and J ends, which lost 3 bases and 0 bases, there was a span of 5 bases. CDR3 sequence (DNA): TGTGCTAGTGGTTTCGGGACGAACACCGGGGAGCTGTTTTTT. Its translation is CASGFGTNTGELFF. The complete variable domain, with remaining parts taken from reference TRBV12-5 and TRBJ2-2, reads DARVTQTPRHKVTEMGQEVTMRCQPILGHNTVFWYRQTMMQGLELLAYFRNRAPLDDSGMPKDRFSAEMPDATLATLKIQPSEPRDSAVYFCASGFGTNTGELFFGEGSRLTVL.

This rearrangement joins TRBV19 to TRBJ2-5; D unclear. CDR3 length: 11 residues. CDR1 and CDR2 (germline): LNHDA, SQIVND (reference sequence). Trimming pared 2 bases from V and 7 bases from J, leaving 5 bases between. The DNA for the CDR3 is TGTGCCAGTAGTATAACCGGGACCCAGTACTTC. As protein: CASSITGTQYF.

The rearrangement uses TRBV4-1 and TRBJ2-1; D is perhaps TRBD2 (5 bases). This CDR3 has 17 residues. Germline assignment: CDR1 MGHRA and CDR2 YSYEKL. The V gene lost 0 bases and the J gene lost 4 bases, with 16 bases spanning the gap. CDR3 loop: CASSQETGRAFYNEQFF. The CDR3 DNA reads TGCGCCAGCAGCCAAGAAACCGGGCGGGCCTTTTACAATGAGCAGTTCTTC.

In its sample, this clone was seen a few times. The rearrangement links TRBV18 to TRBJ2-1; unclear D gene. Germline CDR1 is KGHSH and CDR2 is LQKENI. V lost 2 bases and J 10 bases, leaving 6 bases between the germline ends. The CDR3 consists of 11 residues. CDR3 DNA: TGTGCCAGCTCACCAGGGCCAGAGCAGTTCTTC. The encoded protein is CASSPGPEQFF. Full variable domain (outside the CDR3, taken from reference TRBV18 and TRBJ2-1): NAGVMQNPRHLVRRRGQEARLRCSPMKGHSHVYWYRQLPEEGLKFMVYLQKENIIDESGMPKERFSAEFPKEGPSILRIQQVVRGDSAAYFCASSPGPEQFFGPGTRLTVL.

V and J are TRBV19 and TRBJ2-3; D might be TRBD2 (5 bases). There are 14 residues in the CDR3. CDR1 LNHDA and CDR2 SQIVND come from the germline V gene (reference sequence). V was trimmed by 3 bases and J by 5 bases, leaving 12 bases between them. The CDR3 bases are TGTGCCAGTAGTATGGGCGGTGCGGGAGATACGCAGTATTTT. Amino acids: CASSMGGAGDTQYF.

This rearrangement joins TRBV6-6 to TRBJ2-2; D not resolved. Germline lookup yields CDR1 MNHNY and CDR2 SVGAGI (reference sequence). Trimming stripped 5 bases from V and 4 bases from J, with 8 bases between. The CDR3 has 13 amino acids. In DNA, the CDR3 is TGTGCCAGCAGTCTGACAAGCACCGGGGAGCTGTTTTTT. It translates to CASSLTSTGELFF.

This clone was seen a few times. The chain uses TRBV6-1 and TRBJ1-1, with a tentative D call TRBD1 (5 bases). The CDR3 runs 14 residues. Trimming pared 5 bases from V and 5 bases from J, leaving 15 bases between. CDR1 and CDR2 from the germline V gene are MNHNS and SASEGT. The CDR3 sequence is CASSLQGESTEAFF. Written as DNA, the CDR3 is TGTGCCAGCAGTCTTCAGGGTGAGTCGACTGAAGCTTTCTTT.

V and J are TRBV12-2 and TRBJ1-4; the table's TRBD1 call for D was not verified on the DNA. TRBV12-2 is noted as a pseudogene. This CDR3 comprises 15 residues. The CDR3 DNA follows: TGTGCAAGTCGCGACCGACAGGGGGGGGATGAAAAACTGTTTTTT. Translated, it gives CASRDRQGGDEKLFF.

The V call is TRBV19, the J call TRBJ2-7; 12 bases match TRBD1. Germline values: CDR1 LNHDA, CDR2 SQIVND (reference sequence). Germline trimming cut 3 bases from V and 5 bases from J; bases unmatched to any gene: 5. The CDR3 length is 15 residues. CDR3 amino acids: CASSMGTGGYNEQYF. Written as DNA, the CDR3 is TGTGCCAGTAGTATGGGGACAGGGGGCTACAACGAGCAGTACTTC.

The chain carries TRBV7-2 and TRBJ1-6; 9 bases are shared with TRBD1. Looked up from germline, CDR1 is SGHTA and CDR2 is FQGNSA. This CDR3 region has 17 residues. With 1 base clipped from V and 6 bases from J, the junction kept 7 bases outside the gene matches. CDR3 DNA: TGTGCCAGCAGCTTAGGGGCCCCGGGACAGGGTAATTCACCCCTCCACTTT. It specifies CASSLGAPGQGNSPLHF.

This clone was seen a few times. The CDR3 region is CASSLGRLRDRANYGYTF. The CDR3 bases are TGTGCCAGCAGCTTAGGACGCCTCAGGGACAGAGCTAACTATGGCTACACCTTC. This sequence joins TRBV7-9 and TRBJ1-2, with 7 bases matching TRBD1. J lost 0 bases, V lost 1 base, and 11 bases had no gene match. This CDR3 is 18 amino acids long. CDR1 and CDR2 (germline): SEHNR, FQNEAQ (reference sequence).

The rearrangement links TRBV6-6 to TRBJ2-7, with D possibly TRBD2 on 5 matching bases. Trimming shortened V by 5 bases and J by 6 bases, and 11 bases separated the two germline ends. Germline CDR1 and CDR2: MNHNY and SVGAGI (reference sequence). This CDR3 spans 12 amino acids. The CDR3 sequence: CASSRVDSEQYF. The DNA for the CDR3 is TGTGCCAGCAGTAGGGTGGACTCCGAGCAGTACTTC.

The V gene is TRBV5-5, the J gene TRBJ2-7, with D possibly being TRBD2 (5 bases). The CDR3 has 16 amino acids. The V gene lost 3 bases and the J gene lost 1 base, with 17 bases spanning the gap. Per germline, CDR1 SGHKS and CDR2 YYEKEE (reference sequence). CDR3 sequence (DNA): TGTGCCAGCAGCTACCTAGCACCCTCCATTTCCTACGAGCAGTACTTC. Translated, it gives CASSYLAPSISYEQYF.

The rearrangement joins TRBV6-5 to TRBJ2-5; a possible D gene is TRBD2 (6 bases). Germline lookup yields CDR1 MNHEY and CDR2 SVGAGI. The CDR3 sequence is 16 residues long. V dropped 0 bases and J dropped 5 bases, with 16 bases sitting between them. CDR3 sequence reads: CASSYSSASVAETQYF. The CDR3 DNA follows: TGTGCCAGCAGTTACTCCTCGGCTAGCGTGGCTGAGACCCAGTACTTC.

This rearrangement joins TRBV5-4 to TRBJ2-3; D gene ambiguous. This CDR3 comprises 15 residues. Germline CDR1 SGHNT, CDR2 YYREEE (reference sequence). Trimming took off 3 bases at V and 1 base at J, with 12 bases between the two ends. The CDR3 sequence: CASSWSRVGTDTQYF. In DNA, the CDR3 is TGTGCCAGCAGCTGGTCCCGAGTCGGCACAGATACGCAGTATTTT.

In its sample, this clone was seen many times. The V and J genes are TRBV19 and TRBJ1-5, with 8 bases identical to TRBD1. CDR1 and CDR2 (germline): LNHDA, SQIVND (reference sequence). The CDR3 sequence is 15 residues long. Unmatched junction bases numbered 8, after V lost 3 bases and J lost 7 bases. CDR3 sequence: CASSIGTGHGQPQHF. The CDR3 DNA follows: TGTGCCAGTAGTATCGGGACAGGCCACGGGCAGCCCCAGCATTTT.

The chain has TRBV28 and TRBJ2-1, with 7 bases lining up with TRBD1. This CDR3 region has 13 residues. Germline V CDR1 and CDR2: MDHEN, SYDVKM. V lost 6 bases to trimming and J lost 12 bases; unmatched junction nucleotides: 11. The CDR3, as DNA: TGTGCCAGCAGCTACGGGACAGCGGACCTGCAGTTCTTC. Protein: CASSYGTADLQFF.